This is a list of T cell receptor beta chains from one sample in a study of blood T cell repertoires in COVID-19. The assay was immunoSEQ multiplex PCR, and TCRdb's table has in-frame clones only and misses some. Of about 59,000 clones in the sample, roughly 85% were seen once. The sample consisted of peripheral blood. The receptors shown here come from a human donor in a cohort sampled during active COVID-19. CDR3s include the opening cysteine and the closing phenylalanine or tryptophan. D genes are given only for firm matches. Expanded clones are given a class, and other clones once, few, many or no size at all.

v_call	clone_size	d_call	j_call	cdr3_aa	cdr3_nt
TRBV19	-	-	TRBJ1-2	CASSMVSAGSRGYTF	TGTGCCAGTAGTATGGTCTCGGCAGGGTCGCGCGGCTACACCTTC
TRBV9	few	TRBD2	TRBJ2-1	CASSVMAGGLSYNEQFF	TGTGCCAGCAGCGTAATGGCGGGGGGGCTAAGCTACAATGAGCAGTTCTTC
TRBV18	-	TRBD1	TRBJ2-7	CASSHPGQSYEQYF	TGTGCCAGCTCACACCCGGGACAGTCCTACGAGCAGTACTTC
TRBV19	-	-	TRBJ1-1	CASIRAGVFTEAFF	TGTGCCAGTATTCGGGCAGGGGTTTTCACTGAAGCTTTCTTT
TRBV12-3/TRBV12-4	-	-	TRBJ2-3	CASLASGTDTQYF	TGTGCCAGCCTGGCTAGCGGCACAGATACGCAGTATTTT
TRBV10-2	-	TRBD1	TRBJ2-5	CASNTRGLRETQYF	TGCGCCAGCAACACAAGGGGGCTACGGGAGACCCAGTACTTC
TRBV5-1	-	TRBD1	TRBJ1-4	CASSRGTGASTNEKLFF	TGCGCCAGCAGCCGGGGGACAGGGGCTTCAACTAATGAAAAACTGTTTTTT
TRBV7-9	-	-	TRBJ1-4	CASTLTPGEHEKLFF	TGTGCCAGCACCTTAACCCCAGGGGAACATGAAAAACTGTTTTTT
TRBV10-3	once	TRBD2	TRBJ2-3	CAISGLAGTTDTQYF	TGTGCCATCAGCGGACTAGCGGGGACCACAGATACGCAGTATTTT
TRBV7-2	-	TRBD2	TRBJ2-1	CASSPSTSRRYNEQFF	TGTGCCAGCAGCCCCTCGACTAGCCGCCGCTACAATGAGCAGTTCTTC
TRBV4-3	few	TRBD1	TRBJ2-7	CASSRDRVGEQYF	TGCGCCAGCAGCAGGGACAGGGTGGGCGAGCAGTACTTC
TRBV5-1	-	TRBD1	TRBJ2-1	CATGEQTGAYNEQFF	TGCGCCACCGGGGAGCAGACAGGGGCTTACAATGAGCAGTTCTTC
TRBV7-2	once	TRBD1	TRBJ1-2	CASSLARGQAGGYTF	TGTGCCAGCAGCTTAGCCAGAGGACAGGCTGGGGGCTACACCTTC
TRBV5-1	-	TRBD2	TRBJ2-5	CASRTSGGVRETQYF	TGCGCCAGCAGGACTAGCGGGGGGGTGCGAGAGACCCAGTACTTC
TRBV5-1	-	-	TRBJ2-4	CASSLAQVAGGTIFF	-
TRBV4-3	few	-	TRBJ1-1	CASSQVGQGGVNTEAFF	TGCGCCAGCAGCCAAGTTGGCCAGGGAGGAGTGAACACTGAAGCTTTCTTT
TRBV10-3	-	-	TRBJ1-1	CAISEAQGVSAEAFF	TGTGCCATCAGTGAGGCACAGGGCGTAAGCGCTGAAGCTTTCTTT
TRBV10-3	-	-	TRBJ1-5	CAISESQGSNQPQHF	TGTGCCATCAGTGAGTCGCAGGGGAGCAATCAGCCCCAGCATTTT
TRBV18	-	-	TRBJ2-3	CASSPMEDSTDTQYF	TGTGCCAGCTCACCAATGGAGGATAGCACAGATACGCAGTATTTT
TRBV14	-	TRBD1	TRBJ2-5	CASSQVRTGPETQYF	TGTGCCAGCAGCCAAGTCAGGACAGGACCAGAGACCCAGTACTTC
TRBV7-2	-	-	TRBJ2-7	CASSSSRDLRRYEQYF	TGTGCCAGCAGCTCCTCCCGGGACTTGCGTAGGTACGAGCAGTACTTC
TRBV7-2	-	-	TRBJ2-3	CASSLVSSGSDTQYF	TGTGCCAGCAGCTTAGTGTCTAGTGGATCAGATACGCAGTATTTT
TRBV6-6	-	-	TRBJ2-3	CASTLRRADTQYF	TGTGCCAGCACCCTTCGGCGGGCAGATACGCAGTATTTT
TRBV11-2	-	-	TRBJ1-2	CASSQRDYGYTF	TGTGCCAGCAGCCAACGGGACTATGGCTACACCTTC
TRBV18	-	-	TRBJ1-1	CASSPATAETEAFF	TGTGCCAGCTCACCGGCTACAGCTGAAACTGAAGCTTTCTTT
TRBV7-8	-	TRBD1	TRBJ2-7	CASSPSGTGVREQYF	TGTGCCAGCAGCCCCTCCGGGACAGGGGTGCGAGAGCAGTACTTC
TRBV7-2	once	TRBD2	TRBJ2-1	CASSRTSGGLNEQFF	TGTGCCAGCAGTCGGACTAGCGGGGGGCTCAATGAGCAGTTCTTC
TRBV18	-	TRBD1	TRBJ1-2	CASAGQGAGLGYTF	TGTGCCAGCGCTGGACAGGGGGCCGGCCTTGGCTACACCTTC
TRBV12-3/TRBV12-4	-	-	TRBJ1-1	CASSFAGGTEAFF	TGTGCCAGCAGTTTCGCGGGGGGCACTGAAGCTTTCTTT
TRBV28	-	-	TRBJ2-7	CASSPGSYEQYF	TGTGCCAGCAGTCCCGGGTCATACGAGCAGTACTTC
TRBV7-9	-	TRBD1	TRBJ1-1	CASSFGQGDTEAFF	TGTGCCAGCAGCTTTGGACAGGGGGACACTGAAGCTTTCTTT